This T cell receptor beta chain emerged from a study of T cell repertoires in cytomegalovirus infection. Study conclusions and caveats: Cumulated frequencies of public TCR beta families served to identify carriers of CMV plus the relevant HLA. CMV-specific TCR beta clonotypes restricted by HLA-C were the ones dominating the ex vivo response.

This clonotype was found a few times. Its target is not known. Germline CDR1 and CDR2: SGHTA and FQGNSA. The CDR3 extends over 13 amino acids. Between the trimmed V and J ends, which lost 6 bases and 4 bases, there was a span of 13 bases. In TCRdb, the reads were re-called with MiXCR into one record per CDR3 protein. The sample yields 600,000 to 800,000 distinct CDR3 sequences, around 24% seen once. The rearrangement uses TRBV7-2 and TRBJ2-7; tentatively, D is TRBD2 (6 bases). Sequenced sample: CD8+ T cells from PBMCs. The receptor was derived from a human donor in good health (CMV status not recorded). Some clones in this sample may be carry-over from other donors' samples. For the CDR3, the DNA is TGTGCCAGCAGTTCCCTCGGGGGATACGAGCAGTACTTC. Amino acids: CASSSLGGYEQYF.